Below, 9 T cell receptor beta chains from the same sample are listed, as sequenced in a study of blood T cells in healthy people across ages. A J-beta primer mix and a sample-barcoded 5' primer were used in a second PCR of roughly 6 to 12 cycles. TCRdb processed the 5' RACE reads anew with MiXCR; each CDR3 protein has one entry. The data hold 780,000 or so distinct CDR3 sequences, with about 55% observed a single time. The sequencing sample was made of blood. All receptors derive from an older man in good health.

V usage is TRBV5-1 and J usage is TRBJ2-3, with 7 bases that match TRBD2. The CDR3 spans 19 residues. After removal of 4 bases from V and 0 bases from J, the junction contained 17 bases not matched to a gene. Germline-derived CDR1 and CDR2 are SGHRS and YFSETQ. The CDR3 DNA reads as TGCGCCAGCAGCCGCCTAGGGAGCGGGACTGTTACTAGCACAGATACGCAGTATTTT. Protein sequence: CASSRLGSGTVTSTDTQYF. Full variable domain (missing parts from reference TRBV5-1 and TRBJ2-3): KAGVTQTPRYLIKTRGQQVTLSCSPISGHRSVSWYQQTPGQGLQFLFEYFSETQRNKGNFPGRFSGRQFSNSRSEMNVSTLELGDSALYLCASSRLGSGTVTSTDTQYFGPGTRLTVL.

There are a few counts of this clonotype. This chain uses TRBV20-1 with TRBJ2-1, with 7 bases fitting TRBD2. Per germline, CDR1 DFQATT and CDR2 SNEGSKA (reference sequence). J gave up 5 bases and V 3 bases, and 10 bases lay outside the gene matches. This CDR3 is 15 amino acids long. CDR3 region: CSAREAAGVDNEQFF. CDR3 sequence (DNA): TGCAGTGCTAGGGAGGCGGCGGGGGTCGACAATGAGCAGTTCTTC.

This clonotype was counted a few times. The rearrangement uses TRBV28 and TRBJ1-2, with D possibly being TRBD1 (6 bases). Trimming stripped 5 bases from V and 7 bases from J, with 23 bases between. Germline V gene lookup returns CDR1 MDHEN and CDR2 SYDVKM. There are 16 residues in the CDR3. The CDR3 region is CASSLGGGQGSGGYTF. Here the CDR3 DNA reads TGTGCCAGCAGTCTCGGTGGGGGGCAGGGATCGGGTGGCTACACCTTC.

The V gene is TRBV5-1, the J gene TRBJ2-3; perhaps TRBD1 as D (6 bases). There are 14 residues in the CDR3. V lost 5 bases and J 4 bases, leaving 14 bases between the germline ends. Germline V gives CDR1 SGHRS, CDR2 YFSETQ. In nucleotides, the CDR3 is TGCGCCAGCAGTCGAGGACAGTACCCAGATACGCAGTATTTT. Encoded protein: CASSRGQYPDTQYF.

The chain recombines TRBV11-2 with TRBJ2-3; D might be TRBD1 (6 bases). The V gene lost 6 bases and the J gene lost 14 bases, with 18 bases spanning the gap. The CDR3 totals 12 residues. CDR1 and CDR2 (germline): SGHAT, FQNNGV. The CDR3 region is CASRLSDRDAYF. The CDR3 bases are TGTGCCAGCAGGTTGTCGGACAGAGACGCGTATTTT.

The genes are TRBV20-1 and TRBJ1-5; no firm D call. The CDR3 contains 12 residues. V was clipped by 3 bases and J by 9 bases, with 12 bases between them. Germline-derived CDR1 and CDR2 are DFQATT and SNEGSKA (reference sequence). The CDR3 coding sequence is TGCAGTGCTAGGAGCGGGGAGCGGCCCCAGCATTTT. Translation gives CSARSGERPQHF.

The chain has TRBV20-1 and TRBJ2-1; TRBD2 aligns across 10 bases. The junction had 10 bases not matched to a gene; V was cut back by 4 bases and J by 4 bases. Germline V gene lookup returns CDR1 DFQATT and CDR2 SNEGSKA (reference sequence). CDR3 size: 16 residues. In DNA, the CDR3 is TGCAGTGCTACCAATCGACTAGCGGGTTCTTACAATGAGCAGTTCTTC. This codes for CSATNRLAGSYNEQFF.

The sample holds a few counts of this clonotype. V usage is TRBV4-2 and J usage is TRBJ2-4; no definite D call. The DNA end favors TRBJ2-7, so the J call may be wrong. There are 16 residues in the CDR3. The germline gives CDR1 LGHNA, CDR2 YNFKEQ. The CDR3 protein is CASSPIGVPKHHEQYF. The CDR3 region has the DNA TGTGCCAGCAGCCCCATTGGGGTCCCCAAGCACCACGAGCAGTACTTC.

A word on this clonotype: A much larger clone differs by one base, so this may be a read error. The genes are TRBV14 and TRBJ1-2; 9 bases match TRBD1. The CDR3 consists of 16 residues. Per the germline V gene, CDR1 is SGHDN and CDR2 is FVKESK. The CDR3 here is CACSQDRGTGLYGYTF. Written as DNA, the CDR3 is TGTGCCTGCAGCCAAGATCGCGGGACAGGGCTCTATGGCTACACCTTC.